This TCR beta chain was documented in a study of shared clonotypes between healthy human individuals. Study-level points and caveats: Incomplete sequencing of sorted subsets was indicated by rarefaction despite large depth. On the whole, naive subsets had larger estimated richness than memory subsets had. The generation probabilities recorded for non-shared clonotypes fell below those of clonotypes shared by all four donors.

TCRdb keeps only in-frame clones here, not all; method: immunoSEQ multiplex PCR. The sample records approximately 2,200,000 clones, 90% to 95% being singletons. With respect to this clone: Its specificity is not known.

Naive CD8 cells, CD45RO-negative and positively selected for CCR7, excluded terminally differentiated effector memory CD45RA+ cells. Trimming shortened V by 6 bases and J by 6 bases, and 14 bases separated the two germline ends. The CDR3 is 14 amino acids. CDR1 is SNHLY and CDR2 is FYNNEI in the germline V gene. The sequence derives from a man aged 18 to 29 in good health. Some clones in this sample may be carry-over from other donors' samples. The sequenced sample was naive CD8+ T cells from PBMCs. This chain connects TRBV2 to TRBJ1-4, with D perhaps matching TRBD1 (5 bases). Here the CDR3 reads CASRTRDGYEKLFF. The CDR3 nucleotides are TGTGCCAGCAGGACCCGGGACGGCTATGAAAAACTGTTTTTT.